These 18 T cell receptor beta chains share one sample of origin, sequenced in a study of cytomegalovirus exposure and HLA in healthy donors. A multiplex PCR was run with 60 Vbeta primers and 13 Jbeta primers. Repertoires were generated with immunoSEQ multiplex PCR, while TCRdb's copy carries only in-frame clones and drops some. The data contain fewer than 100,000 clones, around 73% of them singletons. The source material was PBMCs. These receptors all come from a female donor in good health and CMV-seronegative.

Written as DNA, the CDR3 is TGTGCCAGCAGCCGAGGACAGGGGGCAGGGACTGAAGCTTTCTTT. Translation gives CASSRGQGAGTEAFF. The chain carries TRBV5-4 and TRBJ1-1; TRBD1 agrees at 11 bases. CDR1 is SGHNT and CDR2 is YYREEE in the germline V gene (reference sequence). V trimming: 4 bases; J trimming: 5 bases; junction bases outside the gene matches: 7. This CDR3 has 15 residues.

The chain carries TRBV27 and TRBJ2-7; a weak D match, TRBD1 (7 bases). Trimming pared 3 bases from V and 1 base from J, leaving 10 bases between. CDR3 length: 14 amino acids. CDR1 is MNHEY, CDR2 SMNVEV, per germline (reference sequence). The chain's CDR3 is CASSFGGQSYEQYF. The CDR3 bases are TGTGCCAGCAGTTTCGGGGGACAGTCCTACGAGCAGTACTTC.

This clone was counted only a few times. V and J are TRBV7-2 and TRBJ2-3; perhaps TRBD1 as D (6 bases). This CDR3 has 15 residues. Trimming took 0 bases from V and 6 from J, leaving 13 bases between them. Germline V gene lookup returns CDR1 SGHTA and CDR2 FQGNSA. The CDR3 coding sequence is TGTGCCAGCAGCTTAGCGATATCCCAGGGGGATACGCAGTATTTT. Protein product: CASSLAISQGDTQYF.

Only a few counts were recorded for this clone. CDR3 protein: CASSPTGTTYEQYF. The CDR3 DNA reads as TGTGCCAGCAGCCCTACCGGGACTACATACGAGCAGTACTTC. The chain employs TRBV13 and TRBJ2-7; 7 bases match TRBD2. The CDR3 runs 14 residues. Germline CDR1 is PRHDT and CDR2 is FYEKMQ (reference sequence). Trimming cost V 5 bases and J 4 bases; bases outside gene matches: 8.

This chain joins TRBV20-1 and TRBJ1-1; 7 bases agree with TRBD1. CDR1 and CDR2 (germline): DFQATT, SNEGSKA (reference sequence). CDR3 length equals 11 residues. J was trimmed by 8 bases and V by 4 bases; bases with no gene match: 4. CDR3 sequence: CSATRDREAFF. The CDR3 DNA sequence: TGCAGTGCTACCCGGGACAGAGAAGCTTTCTTT.

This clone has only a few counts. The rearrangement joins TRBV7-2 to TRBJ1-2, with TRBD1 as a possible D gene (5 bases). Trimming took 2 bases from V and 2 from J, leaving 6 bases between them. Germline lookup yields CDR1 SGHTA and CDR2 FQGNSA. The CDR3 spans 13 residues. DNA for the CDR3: TGTGCCAGCAGCTTAAGACAGAACTATGGCTACACCTTC. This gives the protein CASSLRQNYGYTF.

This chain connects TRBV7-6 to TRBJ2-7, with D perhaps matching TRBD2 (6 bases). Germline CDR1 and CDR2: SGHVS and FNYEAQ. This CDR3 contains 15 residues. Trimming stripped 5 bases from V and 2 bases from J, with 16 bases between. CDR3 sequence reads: CASSPWGRNTYEQYF. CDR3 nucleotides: TGTGCCAGCAGCCCCTGGGGGAGGAACACCTACGAGCAGTACTTC.

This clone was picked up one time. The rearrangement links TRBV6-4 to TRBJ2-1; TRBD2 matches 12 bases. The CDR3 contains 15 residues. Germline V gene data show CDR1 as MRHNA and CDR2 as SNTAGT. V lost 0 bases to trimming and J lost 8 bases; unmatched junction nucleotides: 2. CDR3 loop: CASSDSPSGRDEQFF. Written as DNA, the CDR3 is TGTGCCAGCAGTGACTCTCCTAGCGGGAGGGATGAGCAGTTCTTC.

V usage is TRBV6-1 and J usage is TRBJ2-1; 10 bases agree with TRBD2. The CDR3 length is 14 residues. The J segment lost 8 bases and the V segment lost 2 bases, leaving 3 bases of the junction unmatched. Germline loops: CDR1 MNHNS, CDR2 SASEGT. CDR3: CASSELSGRDEQFF. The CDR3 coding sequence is TGTGCCAGCAGTGAATTGAGCGGGAGGGATGAGCAGTTCTTC.

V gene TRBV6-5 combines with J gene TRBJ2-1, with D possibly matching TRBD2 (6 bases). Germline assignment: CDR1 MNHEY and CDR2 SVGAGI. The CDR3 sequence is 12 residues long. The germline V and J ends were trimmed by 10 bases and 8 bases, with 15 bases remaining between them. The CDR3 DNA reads TGTGCCACCGAGGACTACCGAGATGAGCAGTTCTTC. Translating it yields CATEDYRDEQFF.

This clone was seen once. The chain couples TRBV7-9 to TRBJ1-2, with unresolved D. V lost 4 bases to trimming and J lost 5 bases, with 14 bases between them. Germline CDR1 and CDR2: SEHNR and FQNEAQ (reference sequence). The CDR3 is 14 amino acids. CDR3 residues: CASSSTGFGYGYTF. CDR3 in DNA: TGTGCCAGCAGCTCGACGGGGTTTGGGTATGGCTACACCTTC.

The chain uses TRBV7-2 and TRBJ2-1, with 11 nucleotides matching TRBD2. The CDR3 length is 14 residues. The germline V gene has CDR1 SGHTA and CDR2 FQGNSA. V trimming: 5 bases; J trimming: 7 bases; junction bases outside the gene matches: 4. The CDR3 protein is CASSLLAGGNEQFF. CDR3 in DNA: TGTGCCAGCAGCCTTCTAGCGGGGGGTAATGAGCAGTTCTTC.

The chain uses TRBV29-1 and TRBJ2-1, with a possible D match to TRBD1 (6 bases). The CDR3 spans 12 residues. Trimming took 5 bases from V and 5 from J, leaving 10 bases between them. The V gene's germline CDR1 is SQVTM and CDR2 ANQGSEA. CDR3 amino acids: CSVLDSNNEQFF. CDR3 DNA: TGCAGCGTTCTGGACAGCAACAATGAGCAGTTCTTC.

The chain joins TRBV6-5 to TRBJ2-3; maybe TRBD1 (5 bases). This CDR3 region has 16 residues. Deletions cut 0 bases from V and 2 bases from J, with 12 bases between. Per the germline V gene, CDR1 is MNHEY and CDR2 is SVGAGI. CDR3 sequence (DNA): TGTGCCAGCAGTTACTCGTACTCCAGGGCCACAGATACGCAGTATTTT. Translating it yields CASSYSYSRATDTQYF.

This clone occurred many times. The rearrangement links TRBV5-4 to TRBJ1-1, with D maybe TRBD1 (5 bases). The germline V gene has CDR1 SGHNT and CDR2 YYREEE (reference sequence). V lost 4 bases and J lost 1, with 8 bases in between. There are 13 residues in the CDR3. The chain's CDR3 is CASSLDRNTEAFF. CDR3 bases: TGTGCCAGCAGCCTAGACAGGAACACTGAAGCTTTCTTT.

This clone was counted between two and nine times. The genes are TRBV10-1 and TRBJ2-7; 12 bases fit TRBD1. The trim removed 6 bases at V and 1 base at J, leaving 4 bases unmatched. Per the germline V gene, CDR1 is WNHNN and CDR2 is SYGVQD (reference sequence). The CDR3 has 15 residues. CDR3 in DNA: TGCGCCAGCAGCCCGGGACAGGGGGCTTCCTACGAGCAGTACTTC. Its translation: CASSPGQGASYEQYF.

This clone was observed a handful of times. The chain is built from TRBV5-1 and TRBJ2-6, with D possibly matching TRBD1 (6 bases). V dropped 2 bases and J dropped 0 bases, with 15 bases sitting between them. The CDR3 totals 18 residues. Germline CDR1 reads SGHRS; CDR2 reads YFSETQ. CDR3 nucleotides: TGCGCCAGCAGCTTAGTGGCAGGGGAGAGCTCTGGGGCCAACGTCCTGACTTTC. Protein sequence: CASSLVAGESSGANVLTF.

The DNA of the CDR3 is TGCGCCAGCAGCAAGGAGTACAGGGGAGGTGAAGCTTTCTTT. Translation gives CASSKEYRGGEAFF. The chain uses TRBV5-1 and TRBJ1-1; 7 bases map to TRBD1. The CDR3 spans 14 residues. V was pared by 4 bases and J by 7 bases, with 10 bases of the junction left unmatched. Germline V gives CDR1 SGHRS, CDR2 YFSETQ.